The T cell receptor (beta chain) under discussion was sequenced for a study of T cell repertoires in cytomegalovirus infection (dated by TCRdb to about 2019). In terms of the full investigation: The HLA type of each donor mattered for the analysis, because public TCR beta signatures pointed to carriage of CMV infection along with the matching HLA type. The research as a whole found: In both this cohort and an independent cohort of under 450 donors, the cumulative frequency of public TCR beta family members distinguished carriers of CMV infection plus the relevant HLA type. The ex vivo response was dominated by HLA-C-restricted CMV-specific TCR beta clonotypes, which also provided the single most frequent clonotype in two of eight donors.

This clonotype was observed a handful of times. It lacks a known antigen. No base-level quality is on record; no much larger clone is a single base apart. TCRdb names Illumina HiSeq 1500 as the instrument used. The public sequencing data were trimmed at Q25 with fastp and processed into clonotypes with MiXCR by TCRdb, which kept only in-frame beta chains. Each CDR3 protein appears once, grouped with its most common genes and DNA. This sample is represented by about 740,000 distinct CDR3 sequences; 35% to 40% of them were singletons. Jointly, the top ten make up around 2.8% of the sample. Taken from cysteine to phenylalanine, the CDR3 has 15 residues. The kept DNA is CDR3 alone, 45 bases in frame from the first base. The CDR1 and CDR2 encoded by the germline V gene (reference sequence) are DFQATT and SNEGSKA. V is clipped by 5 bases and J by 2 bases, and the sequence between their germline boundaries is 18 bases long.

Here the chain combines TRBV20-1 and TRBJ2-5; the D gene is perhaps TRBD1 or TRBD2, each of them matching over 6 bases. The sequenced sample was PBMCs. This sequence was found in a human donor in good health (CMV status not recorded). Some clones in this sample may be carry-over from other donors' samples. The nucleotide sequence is TGCAGTGCTGACGTCATAGGGGGGTGGCAAGAGACCCAGTACTTC. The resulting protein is CSADVIGGWQETQYF.